Listed below are T cell receptor beta chains from one sample, sequenced in a study of a mutant IDH1 vaccine in newly diagnosed glioma. Libraries were prepared by immunoSEQ multiplex PCR; TCRdb keeps only in-frame clonotypes and omits some of them. Of some 30,000 clones in the sample, over 75% were seen once. These receptors are not linked to any known antigen. The specimen comprised PBMCs, sampled from a glioma patient whose treatment included an IDH1 peptide vaccine. The receptors here all came from a man between 35 and 55 years old with glioma. Each CDR3 is given without its conserved first and last residue. Each record gives: V gene, J gene, CDR3 protein.

>TRBV27|TRBJ1-2
ASSWGGVGGYT
>TRBV4-3|TRBJ2-1
ASSQDGVAQGLYNEQF
>TRBV6-1|TRBJ2-2
ASSEKGASTGELF
>TRBV30|TRBJ1-1
AGGGRVVANTEAF
>TRBV10-3|TRBJ1-1
AISESSRGETEAF
>TRBV7-2|TRBJ2-1
ASGRRLDEQF
>TRBV5-1|TRBJ1-6
ASSLAGTADSPLH
>TRBV4-2|TRBJ2-7
ASSRFPSYEQY
>TRBV6-5|TRBJ2-1
ASSYSGTSGNEQF
>TRBV7-2|TRBJ1-5
ASTPGDSNQPQH
>TRBV6-1|TRBJ2-3
ASRADRGTDTQY
>TRBV5-1|TRBJ2-2
ASSLPSGINTGELF
>TRBV7-2|TRBJ2-7
ASSLAGPSREQY
>TRBV15|TRBJ2-5
ATSTSGRRETQY
>TRBV5-1|TRBJ1-4
ASRRQGDEKLF
>TRBV7-8|TRBJ2-3
ASSLGQTFTDTQY
>TRBV2|TRBJ2-1
ASSEGGLLAGAYNEQF
>TRBV4-3|TRBJ1-5
ASSQDLVSFGSNQPQH
>TRBV15|TRBJ1-2
ATSRVAGSYGYT
>TRBV4-3|TRBJ2-1
ASSQDFLAGPYNEQF
>TRBV28|TRBJ1-2
ASSYLRGIGPNYGYT
>TRBV5-1|TRBJ1-2
ASSPTAGYYGYT
>TRBV6-4|TRBJ1-2
ASSDEAGGLRYGYT